This T cell receptor beta chain emerged from a study of blood T cell repertoires in COVID-19. Study information: Acute and convalescent COVID-19 specimens originated in the United States, Italy and Spain. T cells, B-cell-depleted T cells, or PBMCs provided the cDNA or gDNA that served as material.

Under the authors' procedure: For nucleated cells, counts were estimated from reference gene primer amplification. Assay used: immunoSEQ multiplex PCR; TCRdb lists only in-frame clones, some missing. V and J calls and clone size come straight from that table; D and trimming were deduced from the DNA. The profile shows roughly 220,000 clones, 80% to 90% of them singletons. The germline V gene encodes CDR1 LNHDA and CDR2 SQIVND (reference sequence). Trimming removed 5 bases from V and 1 base from J; junction bases left unmatched: 8. The CDR3 totals 17 residues. The source material was PBMCs or T cells enriched from blood (not recorded which). This receptor was taken from a woman between 35 and 50 years old with acute COVID-19. This chain uses TRBV19 with TRBJ2-1; 10 bases line up with TRBD2. The chain's CDR3 is CASSRSGRARSYNEQFF. In DNA form, the CDR3 reads TGTGCCAGTAGTCGGAGCGGGAGGGCCCGGTCCTACAATGAGCAGTTCTTC.